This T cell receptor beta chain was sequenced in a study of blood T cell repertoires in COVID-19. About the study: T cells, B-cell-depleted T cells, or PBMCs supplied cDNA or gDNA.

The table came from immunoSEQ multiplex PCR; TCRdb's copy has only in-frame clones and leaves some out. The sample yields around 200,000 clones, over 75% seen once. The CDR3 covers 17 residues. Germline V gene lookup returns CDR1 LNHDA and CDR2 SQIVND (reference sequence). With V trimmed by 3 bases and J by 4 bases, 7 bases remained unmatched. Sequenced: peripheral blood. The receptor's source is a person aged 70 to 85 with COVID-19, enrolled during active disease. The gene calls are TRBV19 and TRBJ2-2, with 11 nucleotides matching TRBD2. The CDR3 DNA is TGTGCCAGTAGTATTATGCTAGCGGGAGGCCCCACCGGGGAGCTGTTTTTT. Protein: CASSIMLAGGPTGELFF.